This T cell receptor (beta chain) came from a study of neoadjuvant anti-PD-1 for oral cavity cancer. Study overall: Patients mostly received three to four biweekly nivolumab doses at 3 mg/kg before surgery.

Time point of the sample: after neoadjuvant nivolumab, at surgical resection. Stage II-IVA oral cavity squamous cell carcinoma was new and untreated by systemic or radiation therapy. The patients had HPV-negative, locally advanced oral cavity squamous cell carcinoma. TCRdb keeps only in-frame clones here, not all; method: immunoSEQ multiplex PCR. The table lists some 14,000 clones, 75% of them singletons. The germline V gene encodes CDR1 SEHNR and CDR2 FQNEAQ (reference sequence). This CDR3 is 17 amino acids long. J gave up 8 bases and V 5 bases, and 14 bases lay outside the gene matches. Only one count was recorded for this clone.

This chain joins TRBV7-9 and TRBJ2-1, with 11 bases identical to TRBD2. Source: PBMCs, taken after nivolumab (anti-PD-1) treatment. The TCR comes from a person between 35 and 79 years old with oral cavity squamous cell carcinoma. CDR3 coding DNA: TGTGCCAGCAGCCCTACCCTACTAGCGGGAGTGGTCTATGAGCAGTTCTTC. Residues: CASSPTLLAGVVYEQFF.